This T cell receptor beta chain was captured by sequencing in a study of response to subunit inactivated influenza vaccine. Looked up from germline, CDR1 is MNHEY and CDR2 is SVGEGT. Losses at the gene ends were 0 bases for V and 7 bases for J; bases not matched to a gene: 15. The CDR3 contains 17 residues. One entry per CDR3 protein, called by TCRdb with MiXCR from the RT-PCR reads. The sample lists around 530,000 distinct CDR3 sequences, over 9.5% occurring once. Whole-study results and caveats: Authors suggested each seasonal flu vaccination may recruit only limited numbers of new T cells.

Turning to this clonotype: No antigen is known for it.

V is TRBV6-2 or TRBV6-3 and J is TRBJ2-7, with 7 bases identical to TRBD1. This TCR was sampled from a man aged 50 to 59 who received an inactivated influenza vaccine. Sequences were derived from PBMCs from blood, sampled on the day of vaccination. CDR3 sequence: CASSYSTGKRFYVEQYF. In DNA, the CDR3 is TGTGCCAGCAGTTACTCGACAGGGAAGCGATTCTACGTGGAGCAGTACTTC.